This T cell receptor beta chain was found in a study of cytomegalovirus exposure and HLA in healthy donors. Background on the study: Early release data held about 92 million unique TCRs from HLA-typed donors.

Primers included in the PCR were 60 Vbeta and 13 Jbeta primers. In the study's own analysis: Later, an analysis found about 83 million unique TCR beta chains, and 8.5 million to 12 million of these were shared. Produced via immunoSEQ multiplex PCR; TCRdb's table is partial and in-frame only. V, J and clone size were drawn from that table, and D and trimming were deduced from the DNA. Altogether over 150,000 clones are present, roughly 78% being singletons, with the ten largest covering 1%. Regarding this clone: Antigen unknown.

Study-wide points: Using the classifier, cytomegalovirus status was reportedly diagnosed with high specificity and sensitivity.

Germline loops: CDR1 SGHNT, CDR2 YYREEE (reference sequence). With 0 bases removed from V and 3 bases from J, the gap between germline ends came to 9 bases. There are 15 residues in the CDR3. This receptor was obtained from a woman between 50 and 59 years old in good health and CMV-seropositive. The gene calls are TRBV5-4 and TRBJ2-2; possible D gene TRBD1, 5 bases. The sequenced sample consisted of PBMCs. The CDR3 DNA sequence: TGTGCCAGCAGCTTGGCTCAGGGCGACACCGGGGAGCTGTTTTTT. It translates to CASSLAQGDTGELFF.